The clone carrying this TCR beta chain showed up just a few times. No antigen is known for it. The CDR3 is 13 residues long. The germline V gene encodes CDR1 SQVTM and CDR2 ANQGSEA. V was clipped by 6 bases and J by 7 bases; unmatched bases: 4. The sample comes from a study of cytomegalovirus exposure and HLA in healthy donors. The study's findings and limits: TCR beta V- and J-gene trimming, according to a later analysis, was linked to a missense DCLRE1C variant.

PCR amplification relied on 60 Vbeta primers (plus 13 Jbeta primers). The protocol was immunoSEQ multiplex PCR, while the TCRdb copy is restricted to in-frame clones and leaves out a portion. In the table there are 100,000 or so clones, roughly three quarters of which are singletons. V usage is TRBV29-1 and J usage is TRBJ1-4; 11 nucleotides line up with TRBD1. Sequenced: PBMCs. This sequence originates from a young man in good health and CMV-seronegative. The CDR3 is CSVGQGGGEKLFF. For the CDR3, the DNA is TGCAGCGTGGGACAGGGGGGGGGTGAAAAACTGTTTTTT.